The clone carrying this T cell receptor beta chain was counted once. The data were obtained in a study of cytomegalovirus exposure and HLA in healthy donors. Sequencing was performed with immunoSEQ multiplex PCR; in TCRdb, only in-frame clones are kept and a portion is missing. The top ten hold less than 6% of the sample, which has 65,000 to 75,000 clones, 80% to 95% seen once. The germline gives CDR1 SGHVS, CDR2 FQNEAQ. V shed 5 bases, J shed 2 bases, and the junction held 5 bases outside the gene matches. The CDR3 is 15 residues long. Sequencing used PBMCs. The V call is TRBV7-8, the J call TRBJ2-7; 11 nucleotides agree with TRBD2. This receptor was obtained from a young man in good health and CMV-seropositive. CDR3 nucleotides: TGTGCCAGCAGCCCTACTAGCGGGAGCACCTACGAGCAGTACTTC. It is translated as CASSPTSGSTYEQYF.